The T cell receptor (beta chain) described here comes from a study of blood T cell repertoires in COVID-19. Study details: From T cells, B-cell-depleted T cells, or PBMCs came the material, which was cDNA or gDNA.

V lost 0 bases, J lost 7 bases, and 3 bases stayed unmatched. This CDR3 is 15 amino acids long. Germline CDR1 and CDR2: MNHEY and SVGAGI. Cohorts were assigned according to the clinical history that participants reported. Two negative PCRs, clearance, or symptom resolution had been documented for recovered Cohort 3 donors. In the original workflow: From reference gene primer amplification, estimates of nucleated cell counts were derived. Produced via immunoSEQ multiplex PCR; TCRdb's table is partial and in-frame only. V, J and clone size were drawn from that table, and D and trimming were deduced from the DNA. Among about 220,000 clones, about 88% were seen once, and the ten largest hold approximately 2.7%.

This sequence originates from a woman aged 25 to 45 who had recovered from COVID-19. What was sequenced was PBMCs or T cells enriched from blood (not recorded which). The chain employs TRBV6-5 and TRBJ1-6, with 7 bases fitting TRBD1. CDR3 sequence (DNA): TGTGCCAGCAGTTACTCGGGGGGACAGAATTCACCCCTCCACTTT. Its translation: CASSYSGGQNSPLHF.